The subject of this entry is one TCR beta chain. Assay: immunoSEQ multiplex PCR; the TCRdb copy retains only in-frame clones and omits some. The table has approximately 140,000 clones, roughly 90% seen once. The sample comes from a study of control samples from healthy donors and cancer patients. Per the germline V gene, CDR1 is SGHTA and CDR2 is FQGTGA. The CDR3 is 13 residues long. V lost 2 bases to trimming and J lost 1 base, with 5 bases between them. The TCR originated in a man in his thirties or forties in good health. V and J are TRBV7-3 and TRBJ1-1; D remains unclear. Sequences were obtained from blood. This CDR3 reads CASSLEGNTEAFF. The CDR3, as DNA: TGTGCCAGCAGCTTAGAGGGGAACACTGAAGCTTTCTTT.